This T cell receptor beta chain was recorded in a study of identical twins. Whole-study results and caveats: Twins showed weaker excess sharing in their beta out-of-frame sequences. Out-of-frame alpha sequences common to twins exhibited an excess of low generation probability. Cross-sectional statistical analysis, not tracking of the same donors, underpinned the conclusions.

Unique molecular identifiers were present on the cDNA, and a universal primer site came from template switching. TCRdb called the 5' RACE reads again in MiXCR, with one record for every CDR3 protein. This table has 1.5 million to 2 million distinct CDR3 sequences, under 35% appearing once. This CDR3 has 18 amino acids. V lost 0 bases, J lost 2 bases, and 10 bases stayed unmatched. Germline CDR1 and CDR2: DFQATT and SNEGSKA (reference sequence). This clonotype was observed a few times. Antigen specificity is unknown. The sequenced sample was cord blood. V and J are TRBV20-1 and TRBJ2-3; 11 bases match TRBD2. This receptor was identified in a newborn girl in good health. CDR3 in DNA: TGCAGTGCTAGAGATCCCCGGACTAGCGGGTTTTTCACAGATACGCAGTATTTT. This encodes CSARDPRTSGFFTDTQYF.